The rows below give T cell receptor beta chains drawn from one sample of a study of radiotherapy plus CTLA-4 blockade in lung cancer. Profiled with immunoSEQ multiplex PCR; TCRdb holds only in-frame clones, not every one. This sample has about 31,000 clones, with around 73% found just once. The sample consisted of peripheral blood, taken from a patient treated with radiotherapy plus ipilimumab. Receptor source: a human donor with non-small cell lung cancer who had stable disease on radiotherapy plus ipilimumab. The CDR3 runs from the conserved cysteine through the conserved F or W. A D gene is named only where the DNA matches it firmly. Rows give clone size only sometimes, using once, few, many, or a class for an expanded clone.

TRBJ2-3 . TRBV6-5 . CASSYSGTSGDTQYF TGTGCCAGCAGTTACTCCGGGACCTCCGGAGATACGCAGTATTTT
TRBJ2-7 few TRBV4-1 . CASSHLTAYEQYF TGCGCCAGCAGCCACCTCACAGCCTACGAGCAGTACTTC
TRBJ2-7 . TRBV6-5 . CASTGGYEQYF TGTGCCAGCACCGGGGGCTACGAGCAGTACTTC
TRBJ2-3 . TRBV11-2 . CASSLPIDTQYF TGTGCCAGCAGCTTACCTATCGATACGCAGTATTTT
TRBJ1-1 . TRBV7-8 . CASSLALNTEAFF TGTGCCAGCAGCTTAGCACTGAACACTGAAGCTTTCTTT
TRBJ2-6 . TRBV10-3 . CAGQGSSGANVLTF TGTGCCGGTCAGGGTTCCTCTGGGGCCAACGTCCTGACTTTC
TRBJ2-2 medium-sized TRBV5-1 . CASSLFYHWAGELFF TGCGCCAGCAGCTTGTTTTACCATTGGGCCGGGGAGCTGTTTTTT
TRBJ2-1 . TRBV28 . CASSLYTGHNEQFF TGTGCCAGCAGTTTGTATACAGGACACAATGAGCAGTTCTTC
TRBJ2-5 . TRBV2 TRBD2 CASSEAGRGIQETQYF TGTGCCAGCAGTGAAGCCGGGAGGGGGATCCAAGAGACCCAGTACTTC
TRBJ2-1 once TRBV7-9 TRBD1 CASSLAGQGFGEQFF TGTGCCAGCAGCTTAGCGGGACAGGGGTTTGGTGAGCAGTTCTTC
TRBJ1-3 . TRBV15 . CATSKADRISGNTIYF TGTGCCACCAGCAAGGCAGACAGGATCTCTGGAAACACCATATATTTT
TRBJ1-2 . TRBV6-5 . CASNGGQGLYYGYTF TGTGCCAGCAACGGAGGCCAGGGGCTGTACTATGGCTACACCTTC
TRBJ2-1 . TRBV6-1 . CASSELTGVYNEQFF TGTGCCAGCAGTGAGCTAACGGGGGTCTACAATGAGCAGTTCTTC
TRBJ1-2 . TRBV5-6 . CASGPQGAYGYTF TGTGCCAGCGGTCCCCAGGGTGCTTATGGCTACACCTTC
TRBJ1-2 . TRBV19 . CASSINTRDSKNYGYTF TGTGCCAGTAGTATAAATACGCGGGATTCCAAGAACTATGGCTACACCTTC
TRBJ2-5 . TRBV19 . CASSRTISQETQYF TGTGCCAGTAGTCGTACAATAAGCCAAGAGACCCAGTACTTC
TRBJ1-4 . TRBV5-1 . CASSLKQATNEKLFF TGCGCCAGCAGCTTAAAACAGGCAACTAATGAAAAACTGTTTTTT
TRBJ1-1 . TRBV19 . CASSPNMGTEAFF TGTGCCAGTAGTCCAAACATGGGCACTGAAGCTTTCTTT
TRBJ1-1 . TRBV7-3 . CASSLNEGIEAFF TGTGCCAGCAGCTTAAATGAGGGGATTGAAGCTTTCTTT
TRBJ2-5 . TRBV7-9 . CASTPRGEVFVETQYF TGTGCCAGCACTCCGCGAGGGGAGGTCTTTGTAGAGACCCAGTACTTC
TRBJ2-5 . TRBV9 TRBD2 CASSASGGRETQYF TGTGCCAGCAGCGCTAGCGGGGGTAGGGAGACCCAGTACTTC
TRBJ2-3 . TRBV5-5 . CASSRDSTDTQYF TGTGCCAGCAGCCGAGACAGCACAGATACGCAGTATTTT
TRBJ1-1 once TRBV5-6 . CASSLRGAEAFF TGTGCCAGCAGCTTGAGGGGGGCTGAAGCTTTCTTT
TRBJ2-1 . TRBV10-3 TRBD1 CAISEPGQGNNEQFF TGTGCCATCAGTGAGCCGGGACAGGGGAACAATGAGCAGTTCTTC
TRBJ2-1 . TRBV14 TRBD1 CASSQEWPGQWGNEQFF TGTGCCAGCAGCCAAGAATGGCCGGGACAGTGGGGAAATGAGCAGTTCTTC
TRBJ2-1 . TRBV9 . CASSVHRWGQFNSYNEQFF TGTGCCAGCAGCGTCCATCGGTGGGGGCAGTTTAATTCCTACAATGAGCAGTTCTTC
TRBJ2-3 . TRBV2 . CASSPSTDTQYF TGTGCCAGCAGCCCCAGCACAGATACGCAGTATTTT
TRBJ2-3 . TRBV5-1 TRBD2 CASSLGGLGADTQYF TGCGCCAGCAGCTTGGGGGGACTAGGTGCAGATACGCAGTATTTT
TRBJ1-2 . TRBV6-5 . CASSYDGKNYGYTF TGTGCCAGCAGTTACGACGGAAAAAACTATGGCTACACCTTC
TRBJ2-3 . TRBV5-1 TRBD1 CASSLAGQGAADTQYF TGCGCCAGCAGCTTGGCGGGACAGGGGGCAGCAGATACGCAGTATTTT
TRBJ2-5 . TRBV5-4 TRBD2 CASSPGPLLAGGPRSETQYF TGTGCCAGCAGCCCGGGGCCCCTACTAGCGGGGGGCCCGAGGTCCGAGACCCAGTACTTC
TRBJ2-2 . TRBV9 . CASSVGVGPEGGGELSF TGTGCCAGCAGCGTTGGTGTCGGACCCGAAGGCGGCGGGGAGCTGTCTTTT
TRBJ1-1 . TRBV6-1 . CASSDKGPNTEAFF TGTGCCAGCAGTGATAAGGGCCCGAACACTGAAGCTTTCTTT
TRBJ1-4 . TRBV7-8 . CASSLGTDGNEKLFF TGTGCCAGCAGCTTAGGGACAGATGGTAATGAAAAACTGTTTTTT
TRBJ2-4 . TRBV19 . CASSPFYSQGDIQYF TGTGCCAGTAGTCCATTCTACTCACAGGGTGACATTCAGTACTTC
TRBJ1-2 . TRBV6-1 . CASRTPGVGGYTF TGTGCCAGCAGGACCCCAGGGGTCGGTGGCTACACCTTC
TRBJ2-3 few TRBV4-3 TRBD2 CASSQRTSGGGTDTQYF TGCGCCAGCAGCCAACGGACTAGCGGGGGTGGCACAGATACGCAGTATTTT
TRBJ2-7 few TRBV9 TRBD2 CASSVEGLAYEQYF TGTGCCAGCAGCGTAGAGGGACTAGCGTACGAGCAGTACTTC
TRBJ1-1 . TRBV9 . CASSAGVRVVNTEAFF TGTGCCAGCAGCGCTGGCGTTCGTGTGGTGAACACTGAAGCTTTCTTT
TRBJ1-1 . TRBV5-4 TRBD1 CASSPGQEVQKAFF TGTGCCAGCAGCCCGGGACAGGAAGTCCAAAAAGCTTTCTTT
TRBJ1-2 few TRBV4-1 . CASSQEYSNYGYTF TGCGCCAGCAGCCAAGAGTACAGTAACTATGGCTACACCTTC
TRBJ2-3 few TRBV6-5 . CASSYFTGDTQYF TGTGCCAGCAGTTACTTTACGGGCGATACGCAGTATTTT
TRBJ1-5 . TRBV7-9 . CASSLAYQPQHF TGTGCCAGCAGCTTAGCGTATCAGCCCCAGCATTTT
TRBJ1-1 . TRBV27 TRBD1 CASSPGQGTEAFF TGTGCCAGCAGTCCGGGACAGGGCACTGAAGCTTTCTTT
TRBJ2-2 . TRBV7-9 . CASSPGNPSTGELFF TGTGCCAGCAGCCCCGGGAACCCGAGCACCGGGGAGCTGTTTTTT
TRBJ2-2 once TRBV6-5 . CASSYGEWELFF TGTGCCAGCTCTTACGGGGAATGGGAGCTGTTTTTT
TRBJ1-4 . TRBV5-1 TRBD1 CASSPGRTGTLNEKLFF TGCGCCAGCAGCCCCGGGAGGACAGGGACTCTTAATGAAAAACTGTTTTTT
TRBJ1-6 . TRBV9 . CASSVVGSYNSPLHF TGTGCCAGCAGCGTAGTGGGCTCCTATAATTCACCCCTCCACTTT
TRBJ1-4 . TRBV13 TRBD1 CASSTGQGPANEKLFF TGTGCCAGCAGCACAGGACAGGGCCCGGCTAATGAAAAACTGTTTTTT
TRBJ2-3 . TRBV4-1 TRBD1 CASSPAGTGDFTDTQYF TGCGCCAGCAGCCCAGCCGGGACAGGGGACTTCACAGATACGCAGTATTTT
TRBJ2-1 once TRBV11-3 . CASSSWGGGTNEQFF TGTGCCAGCAGCTCTTGGGGGGGCGGTACCAATGAGCAGTTCTTC
TRBJ1-1 . TRBV14 TRBD1 CASSHPRQGLNTEAFF TGTGCCAGCAGCCACCCGCGACAGGGTCTGAACACTGAAGCTTTCTTT
TRBJ2-5 . TRBV7-9 . CASSPPKSTQETQYF TGTGCCAGCAGCCCCCCAAAGAGTACGCAAGAGACCCAGTACTTC